The clone carrying this TCR beta chain was found a few times. Its antigen is still unknown. At the DNA level, this CDR3 is encoded by other sequences in the same sample as well. Trimming removed 0 bases from V and 4 bases from J, with 9 bases in between. Looked up from germline, CDR1 is GTSNPN and CDR2 is SVGIG (reference sequence). The CDR3 loop spans 13 amino acids. Genomic DNA, for the unsorted samples, came from tens of millions of PBMCs. This specimen comes from a study of shared clonotypes between healthy human individuals. Whole-study results and caveats: Donor scarcity curtailed the genetic and exposure-history diversity represented herein.

Running of the assay took place at deep level. PCR replicates from unsorted PBMC used 250 to 300 ng DNA, and this amount was roughly 32,000 T cell genomes. The repertoire was sequenced with immunoSEQ multiplex PCR; TCRdb's copy has only in-frame clones and lacks some. The sample has a few hundred thousand clones, roughly 78% seen once. The receptor was isolated from a woman aged 40 to 50 in good health. Some clones in this sample may be carry-over from other donors' samples. The chain recombines TRBV30 with TRBJ1-1; a possible D gene is TRBD1 (6 bases). Material: PBMCs. The CDR3 protein is CAWSVQGSTEAFF. CDR3 in DNA: TGTGCCTGGAGTGTACAGGGAAGCACTGAAGCTTTCTTT.